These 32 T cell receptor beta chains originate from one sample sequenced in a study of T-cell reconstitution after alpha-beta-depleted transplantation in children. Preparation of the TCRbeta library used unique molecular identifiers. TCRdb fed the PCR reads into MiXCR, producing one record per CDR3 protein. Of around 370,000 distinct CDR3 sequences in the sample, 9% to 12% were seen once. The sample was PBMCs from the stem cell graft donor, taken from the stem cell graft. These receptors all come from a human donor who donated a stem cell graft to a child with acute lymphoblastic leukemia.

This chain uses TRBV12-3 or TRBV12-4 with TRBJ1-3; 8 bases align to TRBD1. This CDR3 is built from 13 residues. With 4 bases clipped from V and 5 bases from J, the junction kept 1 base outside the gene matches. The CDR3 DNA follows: TGTGCCAGCAGTTCAGGGGGCAGAAACACCATATATTTT. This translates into CASSSGGRNTIYF.

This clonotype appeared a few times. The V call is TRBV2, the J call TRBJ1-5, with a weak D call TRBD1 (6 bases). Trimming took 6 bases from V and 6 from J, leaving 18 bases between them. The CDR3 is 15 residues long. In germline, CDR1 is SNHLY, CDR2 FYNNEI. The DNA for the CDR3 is TGTGCCAGCAGCGCGACTCAGGGGAGGGGTCAGCCCCAGCATTTT. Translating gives CASSATQGRGQPQHF. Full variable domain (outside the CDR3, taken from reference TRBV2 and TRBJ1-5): EPEVTQTPSHQVTQMGQEVILRCVPISNHLYFYWYRQILGQKVEFLVSFYNNEISEKSEIFDDQFSVERPDGSNFTLKIRSTKLEDSAMYFCASSATQGRGQPQHFGDGTRLSIL.

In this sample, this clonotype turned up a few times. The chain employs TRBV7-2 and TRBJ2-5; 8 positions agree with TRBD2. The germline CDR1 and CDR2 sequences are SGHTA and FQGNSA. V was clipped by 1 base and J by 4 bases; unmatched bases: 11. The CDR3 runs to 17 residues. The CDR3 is CASSLGTSPDAGETQYF. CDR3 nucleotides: TGTGCCAGCAGCTTAGGGACTAGCCCCGACGCCGGAGAGACCCAGTACTTC.

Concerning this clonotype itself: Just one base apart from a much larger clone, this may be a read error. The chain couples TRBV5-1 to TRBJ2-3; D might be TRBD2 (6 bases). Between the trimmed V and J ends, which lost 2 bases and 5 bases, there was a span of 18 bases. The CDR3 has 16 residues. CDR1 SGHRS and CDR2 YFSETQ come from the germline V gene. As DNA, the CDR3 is TGCGCCAGCAGCTTTGGGACTTTGGCGATCAGAGATACGCAGTATTTT. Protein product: CASSFGTLAIRDTQYF.

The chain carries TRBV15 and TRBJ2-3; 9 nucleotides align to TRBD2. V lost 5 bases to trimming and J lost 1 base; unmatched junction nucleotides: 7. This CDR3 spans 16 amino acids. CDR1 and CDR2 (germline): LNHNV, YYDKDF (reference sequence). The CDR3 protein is CATSGMTSGRTDTQYF. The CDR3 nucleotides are TGTGCCACCAGCGGGATGACTAGCGGCCGCACAGATACGCAGTATTTT. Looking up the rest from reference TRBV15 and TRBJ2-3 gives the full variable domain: DAMVIQNPRYQVTQFGKPVTLSCSQTLNHNVMYWYQQKSSQAPKLLFHYYDKDFNNEADTPDNFQSRRPNTSFCFLDIRSPGLGDTAMYLCATSGMTSGRTDTQYFGPGTRLTVL.

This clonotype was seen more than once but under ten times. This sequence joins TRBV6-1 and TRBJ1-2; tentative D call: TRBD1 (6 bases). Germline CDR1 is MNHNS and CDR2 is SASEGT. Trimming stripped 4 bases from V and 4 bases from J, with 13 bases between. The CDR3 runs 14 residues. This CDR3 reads CASSGEGGSYGYTF. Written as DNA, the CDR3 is TGTGCCAGCAGTGGGGAGGGGGGTTCCTATGGCTACACCTTC.

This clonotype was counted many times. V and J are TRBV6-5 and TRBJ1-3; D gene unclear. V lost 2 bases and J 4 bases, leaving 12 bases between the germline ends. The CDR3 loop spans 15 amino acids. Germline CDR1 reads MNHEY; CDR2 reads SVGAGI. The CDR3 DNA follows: TGTGCCAGCAGTTACCAAGTCTCGGGAGGAAACACCATATATTTT. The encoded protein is CASSYQVSGGNTIYF.

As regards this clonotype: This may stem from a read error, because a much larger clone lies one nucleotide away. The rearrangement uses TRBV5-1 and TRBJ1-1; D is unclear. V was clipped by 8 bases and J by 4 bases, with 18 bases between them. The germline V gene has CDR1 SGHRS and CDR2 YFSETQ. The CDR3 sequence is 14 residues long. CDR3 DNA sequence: TGCGCCAGGAGCCTGACTATTGGAGGCACTGAAGCTTTCTTT. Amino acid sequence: CARSLTIGGTEAFF. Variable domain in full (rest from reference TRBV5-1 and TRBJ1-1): KAGVTQTPRYLIKTRGQQVTLSCSPISGHRSVSWYQQTPGQGLQFLFEYFSETQRNKGNFPGRFSGRQFSNSRSEMNVSTLELGDSALYLCARSLTIGGTEAFFGQGTRLTVV.

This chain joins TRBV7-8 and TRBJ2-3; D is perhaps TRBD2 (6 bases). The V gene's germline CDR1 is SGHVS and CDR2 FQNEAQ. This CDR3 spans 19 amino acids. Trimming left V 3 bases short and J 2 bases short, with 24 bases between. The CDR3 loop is CASSFGTPKDPQITDTQYF. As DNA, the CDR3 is TGTGCCAGCAGCTTCGGGACTCCTAAAGACCCCCAAATCACAGATACGCAGTATTTT.

The CDR3 sequence is CASSLSGRISGNTIYF. The CDR3 DNA sequence: TGTGCCAGCAGTTTGTCGGGCCGAATCTCTGGAAACACCATATATTTT. This sequence joins TRBV27 and TRBJ1-3, with D unclear. Germline loops: CDR1 MNHEY, CDR2 SMNVEV (reference sequence). There are 16 residues in the CDR3. V was trimmed by 3 bases and J by 0 bases, leaving 12 bases between them.

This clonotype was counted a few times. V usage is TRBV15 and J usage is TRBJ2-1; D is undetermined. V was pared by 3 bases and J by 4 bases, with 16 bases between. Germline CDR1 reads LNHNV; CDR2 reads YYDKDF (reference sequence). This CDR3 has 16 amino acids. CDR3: CATSSPGTLRYNEQFF. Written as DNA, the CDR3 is TGTGCCACCAGCAGCCCAGGTACCTTGAGATACAATGAGCAGTTCTTC.

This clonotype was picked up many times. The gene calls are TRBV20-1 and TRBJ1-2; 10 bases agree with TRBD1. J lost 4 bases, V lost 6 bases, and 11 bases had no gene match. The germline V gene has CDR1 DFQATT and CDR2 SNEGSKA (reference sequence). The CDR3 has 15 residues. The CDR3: CSARGQGRLAYGYTF. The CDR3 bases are TGCAGTGCCAGGGGACAGGGGCGGTTAGCCTATGGCTACACCTTC.

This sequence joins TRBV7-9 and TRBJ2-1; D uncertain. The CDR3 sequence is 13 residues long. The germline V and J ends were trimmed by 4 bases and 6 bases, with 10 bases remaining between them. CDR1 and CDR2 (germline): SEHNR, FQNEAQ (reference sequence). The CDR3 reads CASSSPASNEQFF. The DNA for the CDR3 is TGTGCCAGCAGCTCGCCAGCGAGCAATGAGCAGTTCTTC.

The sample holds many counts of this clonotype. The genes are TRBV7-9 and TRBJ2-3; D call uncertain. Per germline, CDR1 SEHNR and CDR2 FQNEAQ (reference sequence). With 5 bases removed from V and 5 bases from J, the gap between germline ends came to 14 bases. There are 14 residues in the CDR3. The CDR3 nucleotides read TGTGCCAGCAGCGACAACCGGTGGGGAGATACGCAGTATTTT. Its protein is CASSDNRWGDTQYF.

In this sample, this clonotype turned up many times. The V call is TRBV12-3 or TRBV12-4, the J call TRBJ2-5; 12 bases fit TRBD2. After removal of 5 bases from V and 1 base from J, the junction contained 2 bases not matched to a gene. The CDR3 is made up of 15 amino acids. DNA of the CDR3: TGTGCCAGCAGTCCGACTAGCGGGGGCCAAGAGACCCAGTACTTC. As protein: CASSPTSGGQETQYF.

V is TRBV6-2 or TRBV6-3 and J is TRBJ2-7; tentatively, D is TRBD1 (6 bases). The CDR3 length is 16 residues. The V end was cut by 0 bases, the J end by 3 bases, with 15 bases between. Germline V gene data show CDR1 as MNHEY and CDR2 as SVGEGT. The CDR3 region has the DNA TGTGCCAGCAGTTACTCTGCGACAGGAACCTACTACGAGCAGTACTTC. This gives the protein CASSYSATGTYYEQYF.

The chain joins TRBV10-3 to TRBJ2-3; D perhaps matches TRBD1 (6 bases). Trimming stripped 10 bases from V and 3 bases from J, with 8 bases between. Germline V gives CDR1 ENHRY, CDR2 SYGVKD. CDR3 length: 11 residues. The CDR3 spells CATTGTDTQYF. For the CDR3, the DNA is TGTGCCACTACAGGGACAGATACGCAGTATTTT.

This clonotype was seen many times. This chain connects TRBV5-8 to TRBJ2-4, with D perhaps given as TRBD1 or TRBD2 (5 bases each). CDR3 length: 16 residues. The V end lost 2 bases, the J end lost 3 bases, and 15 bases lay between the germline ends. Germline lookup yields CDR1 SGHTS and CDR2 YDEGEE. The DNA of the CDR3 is TGTGCCAGCAGCTTTGTCGCAGGGACGGTCAAAAACATTCAGTACTTC. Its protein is CASSFVAGTVKNIQYF.

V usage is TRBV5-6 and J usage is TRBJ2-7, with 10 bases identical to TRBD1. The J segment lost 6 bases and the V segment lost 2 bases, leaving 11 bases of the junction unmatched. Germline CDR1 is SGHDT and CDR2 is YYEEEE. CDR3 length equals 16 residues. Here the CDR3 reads CASSFGFGTGASEQYF. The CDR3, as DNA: TGTGCCAGCAGCTTCGGTTTCGGGACAGGGGCGTCCGAGCAGTACTTC.

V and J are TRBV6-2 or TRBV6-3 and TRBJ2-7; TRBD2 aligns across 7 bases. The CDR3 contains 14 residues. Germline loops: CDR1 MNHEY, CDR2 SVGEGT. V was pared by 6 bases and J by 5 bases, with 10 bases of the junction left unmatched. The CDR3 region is CASSEQWGGDEQYF. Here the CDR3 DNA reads TGTGCCAGCAGCGAGCAATGGGGAGGGGACGAGCAGTACTTC.

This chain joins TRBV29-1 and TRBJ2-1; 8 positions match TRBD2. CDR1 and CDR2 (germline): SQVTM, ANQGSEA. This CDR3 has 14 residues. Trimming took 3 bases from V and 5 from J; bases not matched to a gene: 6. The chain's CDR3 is CSVDSREADNEQFF. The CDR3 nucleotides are TGCAGCGTTGATTCGCGGGAGGCGGACAATGAGCAGTTCTTC.

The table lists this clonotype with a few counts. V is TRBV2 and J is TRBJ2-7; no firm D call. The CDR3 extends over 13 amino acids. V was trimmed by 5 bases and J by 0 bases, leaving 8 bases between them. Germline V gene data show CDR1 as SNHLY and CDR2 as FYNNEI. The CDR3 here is CASSLQRSYEQYF. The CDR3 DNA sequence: TGTGCCAGCAGTCTACAGCGCTCCTACGAGCAGTACTTC. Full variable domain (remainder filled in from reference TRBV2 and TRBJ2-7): EPEVTQTPSHQVTQMGQEVILRCVPISNHLYFYWYRQILGQKVEFLVSFYNNEISEKSEIFDDQFSVERPDGSNFTLKIRSTKLEDSAMYFCASSLQRSYEQYFGPGTRLTVT.

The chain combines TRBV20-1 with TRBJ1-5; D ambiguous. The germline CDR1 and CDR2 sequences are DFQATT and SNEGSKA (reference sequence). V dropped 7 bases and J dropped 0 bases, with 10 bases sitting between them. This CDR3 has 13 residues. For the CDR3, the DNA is TGCAGTGGTACGGGAGGTAGCAATCAGCCCCAGCATTTT. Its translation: CSGTGGSNQPQHF.

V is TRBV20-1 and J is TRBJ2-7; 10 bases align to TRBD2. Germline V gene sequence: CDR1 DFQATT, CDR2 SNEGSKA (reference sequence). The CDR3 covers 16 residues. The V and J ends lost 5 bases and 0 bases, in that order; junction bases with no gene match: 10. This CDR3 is CSASPSGRAISYEQYF. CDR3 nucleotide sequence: TGCAGTGCTTCCCCAAGCGGGAGGGCTATCTCCTACGAGCAGTACTTC.

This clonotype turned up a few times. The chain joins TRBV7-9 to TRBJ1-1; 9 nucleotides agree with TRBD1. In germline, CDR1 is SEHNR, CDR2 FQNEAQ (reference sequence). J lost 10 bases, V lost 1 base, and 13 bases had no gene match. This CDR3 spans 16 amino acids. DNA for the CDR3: TGTGCCAGCAGCTTAGTACAGGGGGCGCCATCATTAATAGCTTTCTTT. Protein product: CASSLVQGAPSLIAFF. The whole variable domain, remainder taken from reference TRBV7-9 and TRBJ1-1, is DTGVSQNPRHKITKRGQNVTFRCDPISEHNRLYWYRQTLGQGPEFLTYFQNEAQLEKSRLLSDRFSAERPKGSFSTLEIQRTEQGDSAMYLCASSLVQGAPSLIAFFGQGTRLTVV.

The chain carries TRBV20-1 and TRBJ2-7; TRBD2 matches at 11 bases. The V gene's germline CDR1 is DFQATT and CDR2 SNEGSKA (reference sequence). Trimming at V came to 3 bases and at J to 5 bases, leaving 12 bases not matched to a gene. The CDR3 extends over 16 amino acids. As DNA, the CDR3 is TGCAGTGCTAGGGACTTAACTAGCGGGAGTATCCACGAGCAGTACTTC. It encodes CSARDLTSGSIHEQYF.

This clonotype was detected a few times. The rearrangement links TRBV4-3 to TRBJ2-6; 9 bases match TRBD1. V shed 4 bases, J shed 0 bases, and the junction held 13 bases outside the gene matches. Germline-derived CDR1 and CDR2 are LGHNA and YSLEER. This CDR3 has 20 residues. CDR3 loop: CASSPKSGTGRFSGANVLTF. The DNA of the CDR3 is TGCGCCAGCAGCCCGAAATCCGGGACAGGGAGATTCTCTGGGGCCAACGTCCTGACTTTC.

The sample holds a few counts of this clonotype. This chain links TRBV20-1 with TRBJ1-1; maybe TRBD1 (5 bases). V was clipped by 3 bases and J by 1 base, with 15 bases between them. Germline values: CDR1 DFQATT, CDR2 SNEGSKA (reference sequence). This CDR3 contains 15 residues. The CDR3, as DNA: TGCAGTGCTAGTCCGGTTGAGGGGCAGAACACTGAAGCTTTCTTT. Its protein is CSASPVEGQNTEAFF.

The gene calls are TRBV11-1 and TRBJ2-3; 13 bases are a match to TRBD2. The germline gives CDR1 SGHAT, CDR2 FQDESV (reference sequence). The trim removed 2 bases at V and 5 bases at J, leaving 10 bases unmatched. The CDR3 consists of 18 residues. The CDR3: CASSLTSGRATGLDTQYF. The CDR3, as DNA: TGTGCCAGCAGCTTAACTAGCGGGAGGGCCACAGGATTAGATACGCAGTATTTT.

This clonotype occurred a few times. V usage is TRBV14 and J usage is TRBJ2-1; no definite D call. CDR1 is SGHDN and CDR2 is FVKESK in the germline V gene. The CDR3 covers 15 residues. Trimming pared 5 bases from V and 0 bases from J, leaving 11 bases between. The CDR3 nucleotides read TGTGCCAGCAGCGACCGGGCTAACTCCTACAATGAGCAGTTCTTC. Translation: CASSDRANSYNEQFF.

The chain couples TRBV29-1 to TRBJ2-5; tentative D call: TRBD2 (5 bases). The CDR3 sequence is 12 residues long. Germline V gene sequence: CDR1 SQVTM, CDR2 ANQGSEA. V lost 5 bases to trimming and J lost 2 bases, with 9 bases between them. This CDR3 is CSVSDWQETQYF. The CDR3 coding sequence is TGCAGCGTTTCGGACTGGCAAGAGACCCAGTACTTC.

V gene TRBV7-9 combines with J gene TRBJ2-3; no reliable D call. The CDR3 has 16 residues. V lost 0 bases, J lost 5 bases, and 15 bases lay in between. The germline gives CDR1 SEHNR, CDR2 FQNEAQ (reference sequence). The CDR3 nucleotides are TGTGCCAGCAGCTTAGCAGGGCCCATGAACCAAGATACGCAGTATTTT. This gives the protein CASSLAGPMNQDTQYF.